A selection of T cell receptor beta chains follows, all from one sample in a study of T-cell memory formation after mild COVID-19. Using its own MiXCR run on the 5' RACE reads, TCRdb lists one record per CDR3 protein. The sample includes fewer than 400,000 distinct CDR3 sequences, 15% to 20% of them seen just once. The sample consisted of PBMCs or a T cell subset sorted from them (not recorded which). The receptor source for this set is a man between 18 and 29 years old who had mild COVID-19 (a few samples of this study predate the infection). Cell type and time point are not known. The CDR3 runs from the conserved cysteine through the conserved F or W. D genes are given only for firm matches. Clone size is stated in some rows and not others, as once, few, many or a class when expanded.

clone_size	d_call	v_call	j_call	cdr3_nt	cdr3_aa
many	NA	TRBV7-9	TRBJ2-1	TGTGCCAGCAGCTTAGCTTCCGGGACCCAAATATCCGGCACTAAGCAGTTCTTC	CASSLASGTQISGTKQFF
NA	NA	TRBV12-3/TRBV12-4	TRBJ1-1	TGTGCCAGCAGACCCGGGGGGGGGGACACTGAAGCTTTCTTT	CASRPGGGDTEAFF
NA	NA	TRBV7-2	TRBJ2-1	TGTGCCAGCAGCTTAGGGGTACAGGGCCATGAGCAGTTCTTC	CASSLGVQGHEQFF
NA	NA	TRBV4-1	TRBJ1-3	TGCGCCAGCAGCCAAGCGCGGCAGGGAAACACCATATATTTT	CASSQARQGNTIYF
NA	TRBD1	TRBV10-2	TRBJ1-2	TGCGCCAGCAGGCGATTAATCAGGGGGCCTGGCTACACCTTC	CASRRLIRGPGYTF
few	NA	TRBV12-3/TRBV12-4	TRBJ2-3	TGTGCCAGCAGTCGAAGGGGGGGTCTAGATACGCAGTATTTT	CASSRRGGLDTQYF
few	NA	TRBV15	TRBJ1-1	TGTGCCACAGGGCTATGGAACACTGAAGCTTTCTTT	CATGLWNTEAFF
NA	NA	TRBV18	TRBJ1-6	TGTGCCAGCCGGGCGGACCAGGATTCACCCCTCCACTTT	CASRADQDSPLHF
few	NA	TRBV19	TRBJ2-7	TGTGCCAGTAGTATTTTTTCAGGATCAGGCAGCGAGCAGTACTTC	CASSIFSGSGSEQYF
few	TRBD1	TRBV7-9	TRBJ2-7	TGTGCCAGCACCAGGGGGCAGCCCCACGAGCAGTACTTC	CASTRGQPHEQYF
few	NA	TRBV24-1	TRBJ2-3	TGTGCCACCAGTGATTTAGGGCCCTATGATCATACGCAGTATTTT	CATSDLGPYDHTQYF
few	NA	TRBV5-1	TRBJ2-1	TGCGCCAGCAGCTTGGTAACGGATTACAATGAGCAGTTCTTC	CASSLVTDYNEQFF
NA	NA	TRBV7-9	TRBJ2-7	TGTGCCAGCAGCCCGGCGGGGTACCACTACGAGCAGTACTTC	CASSPAGYHYEQYF
NA	TRBD1	TRBV5-1	TRBJ1-1	TGCGCCAGCAGCCAACAGGGGGCCGACACTGAAGCTTTCTTT	CASSQQGADTEAFF
NA	NA	TRBV2	TRBJ2-4	TGTGCCAGCAGTGTGGCTACAGCCAAAAACATTCAGTACTTC	CASSVATAKNIQYF
NA	NA	TRBV12-3/TRBV12-4	TRBJ2-7	TGTGCCAGCAGTTCCCGGGACTCTACCTACGAGCAGTACTTC	CASSSRDSTYEQYF
NA	TRBD1	TRBV5-1	TRBJ1-1	TGCGCCAGCAGCTCACAGGGACAGTACACTGAAGCTTTCTTT	CASSSQGQYTEAFF
NA	NA	TRBV7-9	TRBJ1-2	TGTGCCAGCAGTCGTACTGGGACGGCCGAACTATATGGCTACACCTTC	CASSRTGTAELYGYTF
NA	TRBD1	TRBV5-4	TRBJ2-1	TGTGCCAGCCTTAATCCATCACAGGGGAATGAGCAGTTCTTC	CASLNPSQGNEQFF
NA	NA	TRBV12-3/TRBV12-4	TRBJ1-2	TGTGCCAGCAGTTTAGGCAGCGTCCTCTATGGCTACACCTTC	CASSLGSVLYGYTF
few	NA	TRBV2	TRBJ1-2	TGTGCCGGGAGAGGGGAACTTGATGGCTACACCTTC	CAGRGELDGYTF
NA	NA	TRBV10-3	TRBJ2-1	TGTGCCATCAGTGACTCTCCCAGGGTACGCGATGAGCAGTTCTTC	CAISDSPRVRDEQFF
NA	TRBD1	TRBV28	TRBJ1-2	TGTGCCAGCAGTTACACCGGGACAGGCTATGGCTACACCTTC	CASSYTGTGYGYTF
NA	TRBD2	TRBV5-1	TRBJ2-1	TGCGCCAGCAGCTTGGCCCTGGGACTAAGCTCCTACAATGAGCAGTTCTTC	CASSLALGLSSYNEQFF
many	TRBD1	TRBV7-2	TRBJ2-1	TGTGCCAGCAGCCTGGACAGGGGAAGCTACAATGAGCAGTTCTTC	CASSLDRGSYNEQFF
few	NA	TRBV7-3	TRBJ2-4	TGTGCCAGCAGCTCGGAGGCGAACATTCAGTACTTC	CASSSEANIQYF
many	TRBD2	TRBV5-1	TRBJ2-5	TGCGCCAGCAGCTTGTCTAGCGGTAACCAAGAGACCCAGTACTTC	CASSLSSGNQETQYF
few	TRBD1	TRBV6-2/TRBV6-3	TRBJ2-3	TGTGCCAGCAGCCGACCCGGACAGGTTACGCAGTATTTT	CASSRPGQVTQYF
NA	TRBD1	TRBV6-2/TRBV6-3	TRBJ2-7	TGTGCCAGCTATTCGGCTGGGACAGGGAGGAACTACGAGCAGTACTTC	CASYSAGTGRNYEQYF
NA	NA	TRBV12-3/TRBV12-4	TRBJ1-2	TGTGCCAGCAGTTTGCCCTCGGGGGGTTTAAGGGGCTACACCTTC	CASSLPSGGLRGYTF
NA	TRBD2	TRBV9	TRBJ2-3	TGTGCCAGCAGCGTAGCAGGGACTAGCGGGCGTCGCACAGATACGCAGTATTTT	CASSVAGTSGRRTDTQYF
few	NA	TRBV19	TRBJ2-3	TGTGCCAGTTCGGGACTCCTAGATACGCAGTATTTT	CASSGLLDTQYF
few	TRBD2	TRBV7-3	TRBJ2-3	TGTGCCAGCAGCGACGGGACTAGTGTCCCAGATACGCAGTATTTT	CASSDGTSVPDTQYF
once	TRBD1	TRBV6-2/TRBV6-3	TRBJ2-6	TGTGCCAGCAGGAGCGACAGGGGGCTCCTCTCTGGGGCCAACGTCCTGACTTTC	CASRSDRGLLSGANVLTF
few	TRBD2	TRBV24-1	TRBJ2-3	TGTGCCACCAGTGAAGGACTAGCGGGGGGCACCTCATTGGATACGCAGTATTTT	CATSEGLAGGTSLDTQYF
few	NA	TRBV5-6	TRBJ2-2	TGTGCCAGCAGCACCCTCCCACTACAGAACACCGGGGAGCTGTTTTTT	CASSTLPLQNTGELFF
NA	TRBD2	TRBV12-3/TRBV12-4	TRBJ2-1	TGTGCCAGCAGTTTGCAGCGGGGCTTCTATGAGCAGTTCTTC	CASSLQRGFYEQFF
few	NA	TRBV28	TRBJ1-6	TGTGCCAGCCAAAAAGGACATTTGAATTCACCCCTCCACTTT	CASQKGHLNSPLHF
NA	NA	TRBV9	TRBJ1-6	TGTGCCAGCAGCGTTGATGGACGGATCCATAATTCACCCCTCCACTTT	CASSVDGRIHNSPLHF
NA	NA	TRBV18	TRBJ2-7	TGTGCCAGCTCACCAATCAGACGGGACGAGCAGTACTTC	CASSPIRRDEQYF
NA	TRBD1	TRBV29-1	TRBJ1-5	TGCAGCGTAGCGACAGGGAACCATCAGCCCCAGCATTTT	CSVATGNHQPQHF
few	NA	TRBV7-2	TRBJ1-6	TGTGCCAGCAGAGCCAATATCGGGGAGGGTGGATCACCCCTCCACTTT	CASRANIGEGGSPLHF
few	NA	TRBV7-9	TRBJ2-5	TGTGCCAGCAGCTTAATAAGGGAGACCCAGTACTTC	CASSLIRETQYF
few	NA	TRBV4-2	TRBJ1-6	TGTGCCAGCAGCCAAGATCCCGGCGGCGTGGCTTCACCCCTCCACTTT	CASSQDPGGVASPLHF
NA	NA	TRBV6-5	TRBJ2-2	TGTGCCAGCAGCCCTATGGGCGCTCACGGGGAGCTGTTTTTT	CASSPMGAHGELFF
NA	TRBD2	TRBV7-2	TRBJ2-1	TGTGCCAGCAGCCCAGAGACTAGCGTCTACAATGAGCAGTTCTTC	CASSPETSVYNEQFF
NA	TRBD2	TRBV20-1	TRBJ2-1	TGCAGTGCTAGTAAGCGGGGGGGGTACAATGAGCAGTTCTTC	CSASKRGGYNEQFF
few	TRBD1	TRBV29-1	TRBJ2-7	TGCAGCGTTGTGATGGGACAGGACTACGAGCAGTACTTC	CSVVMGQDYEQYF
many	NA	TRBV11-2	TRBJ1-1	TGTGCCAGCAGCTTGAACGGGGAGACTGAAGCTTTCTTT	CASSLNGETEAFF
many	TRBD2	TRBV20-1	TRBJ2-2	TGCAGTGCTAGCGGACTAGCGGGGGGGCAAGTCGGGGAGCTGTTTTTT	CSASGLAGGQVGELFF
few	TRBD1	TRBV27	TRBJ1-2	TGTGCCAGCAGTCTCGCGGGACAGAACTATGGCTACACCTTC	CASSLAGQNYGYTF
NA	TRBD2	TRBV6-5	TRBJ2-4	TGTGCCAGCAGAGACAGCGGGGGGGCCGGCATTCAGTACTTC	CASRDSGGAGIQYF